These 14 T cell receptor beta chains came from one sample sequenced in a study of identifying expanded T cells in peripheral blood. The protocol was immunoSEQ multiplex PCR, while the TCRdb copy is restricted to in-frame clones and leaves out a portion. This table has some 72,000 clones, roughly 90% appearing once. The sequencing sample was made of blood. The receptors here all came from a person aged 18-70 years in good health.

This chain uses TRBV7-2 with TRBJ1-3; D is possibly TRBD1 (5 bases). The CDR3 has 12 amino acids. Germline CDR1 SGHTA, CDR2 FQGNSA. The V gene lost 8 bases and the J gene lost 5 bases, with 10 bases spanning the gap. CDR3 protein: CASGTTRNTIYF. As DNA, the CDR3 is TGTGCCAGCGGGACGACCCGAAACACCATATATTTT.

J is TRBJ2-7 and V is TRBV6-6, with 11 bases aligning to TRBD1. The CDR3 extends over 15 amino acids. The V gene's germline CDR1 is MNHNY and CDR2 SVGAGI (reference sequence). With V trimmed by 8 bases and J by 6 bases, 12 bases remained unmatched. The CDR3 DNA reads as TGTGCCAGCGGCGTATCAGGACAGGGGGCGGGCGAGCAGTACTTC. This codes for CASGVSGQGAGEQYF.

V is TRBV4-3 and J is TRBJ1-6; the match to TRBD1 covers 7 bases. CDR1 is LGHNA and CDR2 is YSLEER in the germline V gene. After removal of 1 base from V and 7 bases from J, the junction contained 4 bases not matched to a gene. The CDR3 runs to 15 residues. This CDR3 is CASSQVTGVNSPLHF. CDR3 DNA: TGCGCCAGCAGCCAAGTTACAGGGGTAAATTCACCCCTCCACTTT.

The rearrangement uses TRBV27 and TRBJ2-1; 8 bases fit TRBD2. The CDR3 extends over 16 amino acids. The ends lost 6 bases at V and 1 base at J; junction bases unmatched: 8. The germline V gene has CDR1 MNHEY and CDR2 SMNVEV (reference sequence). CDR3 coding DNA: TGTGCCAGCAGCCCCTGGGGCGGGAGGTCCTACAATGAGCAGTTCTTC. It specifies CASSPWGGRSYNEQFF.

The chain employs TRBV6-6 and TRBJ1-1, with D uncertain. Germline CDR1 MNHNY, CDR2 SVGAGI (reference sequence). The CDR3 has 12 residues. V shed 2 bases and J shed 3 bases, with 4 bases lying between them. The chain's CDR3 is CASSYEDTEAFF. DNA for the CDR3: TGTGCCAGCAGTTACGAAGACACTGAAGCTTTCTTT.

This clone was observed a single time. The chain employs TRBV5-1 and TRBJ1-1; D uncertain. V was pared by 3 bases and J by 1 base, with 7 bases between. The germline V gene encodes CDR1 SGHRS and CDR2 YFSETQ. The CDR3 totals 13 residues. The CDR3, as DNA: TGCGCCAGCAGCTCTGACAAGAACACTGAAGCTTTCTTT. Protein sequence: CASSSDKNTEAFF. Variable domain in full (rest from reference TRBV5-1 and TRBJ1-1): KAGVTQTPRYLIKTRGQQVTLSCSPISGHRSVSWYQQTPGQGLQFLFEYFSETQRNKGNFPGRFSGRQFSNSRSEMNVSTLELGDSALYLCASSSDKNTEAFFGQGTRLTVV.

The chain combines TRBV7-8 with TRBJ1-4; D gene unclear. The length of the CDR3 is 15 residues. The germline gives CDR1 SGHVS, CDR2 FQNEAQ. Trimming took 2 bases from V and 0 from J, leaving 7 bases between them. The CDR3 coding sequence is TGTGCCAGCAGCTTACCCCTTGCAACTAATGAAAAACTGTTTTTT. Encoded protein: CASSLPLATNEKLFF.

The V and J genes are TRBV12-5 and TRBJ2-3; 8 positions agree with TRBD2. V shed 2 bases and J 4 bases; nucleotides not matched to a gene: 8. CDR3 length: 16 residues. CDR1 is LGHNT, CDR2 FRNRAP, per germline. This chain's CDR3 is CASGLKSGGSADTQYF. The CDR3 region has the DNA TGTGCTAGTGGTTTGAAAAGCGGGGGTAGCGCAGATACGCAGTATTTT. The complete variable domain, with remaining parts taken from reference TRBV12-5 and TRBJ2-3, reads DARVTQTPRHKVTEMGQEVTMRCQPILGHNTVFWYRQTMMQGLELLAYFRNRAPLDDSGMPKDRFSAEMPDATLATLKIQPSEPRDSAVYFCASGLKSGGSADTQYFGPGTRLTVL.

The gene calls are TRBV28 and TRBJ1-2, with a possible D match to TRBD1 (5 bases). The germline V and J ends were trimmed by 5 bases and 4 bases, with 17 bases remaining between them. The CDR3 contains 15 residues. Per germline, CDR1 MDHEN and CDR2 SYDVKM. The CDR3 here is CASSMVMGGSYGYTF. The CDR3 nucleotides are TGTGCCAGCAGTATGGTGATGGGGGGAAGCTATGGCTACACCTTC.

The chain combines TRBV7-2 with TRBJ1-6; D ambiguous. The germline V gene encodes CDR1 SGHTA and CDR2 FQGNSA. V was pared by 0 bases and J by 7 bases, with 13 bases between. CDR3 length equals 16 residues. The CDR3 loop is CASSLAWQAGNSPLHF. In DNA, the CDR3 is TGTGCCAGCAGCTTAGCGTGGCAGGCAGGAAATTCACCCCTCCACTTT.

The J gene is TRBJ2-1, the V gene TRBV18; tentatively, D is TRBD2 (6 bases). Trimming removed 2 bases from V and 1 base from J, with 12 bases in between. The CDR3 consists of 16 residues. From germline, CDR1 is KGHSH and CDR2 LQKENI. The CDR3 is CASSPISGSSYNEQFF. The CDR3 DNA is TGTGCCAGCTCACCAATTAGCGGTAGTTCCTACAATGAGCAGTTCTTC.

V and J are TRBV6-4 and TRBJ2-1; 8 bases agree with TRBD2. The germline CDR1 and CDR2 sequences are MRHNA and SNTAGT. CDR3 length equals 14 residues. Unmatched junction bases numbered 5, after V lost 5 bases and J lost 5 bases. The CDR3 nucleotides read TGTGCCAGCAGTCGAGGACTAGCCCACAATGAGCAGTTCTTC. Amino acids: CASSRGLAHNEQFF.

V and J are TRBV10-3 and TRBJ2-3; 7 positions match TRBD1. Germline V gene sequence: CDR1 ENHRY, CDR2 SYGVKD. This CDR3 contains 14 residues. With V trimmed by 10 bases and J by 5 bases, 12 bases remained unmatched. Here the CDR3 reads CATRVDRAVDTQYF. The CDR3 coding sequence is TGTGCCACGAGGGTAGACAGGGCGGTAGATACGCAGTATTTT.

This chain uses TRBV18 with TRBJ1-3, with TRBD1 matching over 11 bases. The CDR3 has 15 amino acids. With 3 bases clipped from V and 2 bases from J, the junction kept 0 bases outside the gene matches. Germline V lookup: CDR1 KGHSH, CDR2 LQKENI. The CDR3 nucleotides read TGTGCCAGCTCACCGGGACAGGGGGCTGGAAACACCATATATTTT. This encodes CASSPGQGAGNTIYF.